The TCR beta chain described here comes from a study of blood T cell repertoires in COVID-19. Study information: T cells, B-cell-depleted T cells, or PBMCs provided the cDNA or gDNA that served as material.

Germline CDR1 and CDR2: SGHDN and FVKESK. The CDR3 runs 14 residues. The germline V and J ends were trimmed by 1 base and 9 bases, with 16 bases remaining between them. Authors' analysis steps: Quantification of nucleated cells was approximated via reference gene primer amplification. The repertoire was sequenced with immunoSEQ multiplex PCR; TCRdb's copy has only in-frame clones and lacks some. V and J calls and clone size follow that table, whereas D and trimming were derived from the DNA. Of roughly 220,000 clones listed, about nine tenths are singletons. This chain links TRBV14 with TRBJ2-7; TRBD2 might be the D (5 bases). The sample was peripheral blood. This clonotype was obtained from a man under 40 who had recovered from COVID-19. This CDR3 reads CASSQVRTYRGQYF. CDR3 in DNA: TGTGCCAGCAGCCAAGTCCGGACCTACCGGGGGCAGTACTTC. Full variable domain (remainder filled in from reference TRBV14 and TRBJ2-7): EAGVTQFPSHSVIEKGQTVTLRCDPISGHDNLYWYRRVMGKEIKFLLHFVKESKQDESGMPNNRFLAERTGGTYSTLKVQPAELEDSGVYFCASSQVRTYRGQYFGPGTRLTVT.